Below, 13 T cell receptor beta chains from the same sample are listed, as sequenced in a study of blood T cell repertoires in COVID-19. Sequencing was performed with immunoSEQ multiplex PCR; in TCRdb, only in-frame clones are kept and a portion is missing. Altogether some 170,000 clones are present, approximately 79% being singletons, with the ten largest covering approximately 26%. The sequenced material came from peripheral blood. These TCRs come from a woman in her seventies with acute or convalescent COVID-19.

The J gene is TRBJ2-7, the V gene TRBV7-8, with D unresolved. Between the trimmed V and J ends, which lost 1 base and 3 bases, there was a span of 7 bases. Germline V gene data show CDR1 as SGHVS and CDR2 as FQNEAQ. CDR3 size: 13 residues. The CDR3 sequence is CASSLGPDYEQYF. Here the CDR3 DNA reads TGTGCCAGCAGCTTAGGCCCAGACTACGAGCAGTACTTC.

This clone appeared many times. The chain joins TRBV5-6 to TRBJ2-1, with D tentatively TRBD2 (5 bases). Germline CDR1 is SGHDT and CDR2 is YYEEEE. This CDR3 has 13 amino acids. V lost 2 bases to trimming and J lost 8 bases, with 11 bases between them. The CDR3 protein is CASSFGEIHEQFF. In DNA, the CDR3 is TGTGCCAGCAGCTTTGGGGAGATTCATGAGCAGTTCTTC. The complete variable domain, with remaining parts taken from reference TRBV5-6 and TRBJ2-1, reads DAGVTQSPTHLIKTRGQQVTLRCSPKSGHDTVSWYQQALGQGPQFIFQYYEEEERQRGNFPDRFSGHQFPNYSSELNVNALLLGDSALYLCASSFGEIHEQFFGPGTRLTVL.

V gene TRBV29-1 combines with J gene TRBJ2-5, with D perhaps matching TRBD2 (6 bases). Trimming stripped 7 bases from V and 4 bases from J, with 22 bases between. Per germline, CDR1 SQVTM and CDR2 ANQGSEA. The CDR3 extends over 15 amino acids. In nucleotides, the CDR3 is TGCAGCGCCTCTCTAGGACTTTTCGGGAGAGAGACCCAGTACTTC. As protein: CSASLGLFGRETQYF.

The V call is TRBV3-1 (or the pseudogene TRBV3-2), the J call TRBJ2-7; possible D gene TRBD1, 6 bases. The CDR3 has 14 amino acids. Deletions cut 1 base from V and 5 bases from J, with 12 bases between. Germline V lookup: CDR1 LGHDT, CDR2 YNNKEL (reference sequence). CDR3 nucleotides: TGTGCCAGCAGCCAAGCCGGCAGGGGAAACGAGCAGTACTTC. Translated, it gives CASSQAGRGNEQYF.

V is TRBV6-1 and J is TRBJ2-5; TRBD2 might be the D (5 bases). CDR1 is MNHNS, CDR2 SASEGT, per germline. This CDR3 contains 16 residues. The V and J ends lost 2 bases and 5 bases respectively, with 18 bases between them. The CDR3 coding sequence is TGTGCCAGCAGTGAACAATCTGAAATCTCGGGGGAGACCCAGTACTTC. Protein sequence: CASSEQSEISGETQYF.

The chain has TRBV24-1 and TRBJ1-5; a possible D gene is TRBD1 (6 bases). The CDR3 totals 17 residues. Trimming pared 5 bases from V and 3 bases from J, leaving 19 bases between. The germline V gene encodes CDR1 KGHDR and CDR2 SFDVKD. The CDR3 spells CATSATPQQGHNQPQHF. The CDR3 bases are TGTGCCACCAGTGCCACGCCCCAACAGGGACACAATCAGCCCCAGCATTTT.

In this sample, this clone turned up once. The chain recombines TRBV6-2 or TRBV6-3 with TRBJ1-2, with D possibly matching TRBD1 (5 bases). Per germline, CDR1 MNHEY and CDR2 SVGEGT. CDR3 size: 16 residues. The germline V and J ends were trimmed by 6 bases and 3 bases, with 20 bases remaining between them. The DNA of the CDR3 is TGTGCCAGCAGCGCCACACGGGGGGTCCGGGACTATGGCTACACCTTC. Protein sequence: CASSATRGVRDYGYTF.

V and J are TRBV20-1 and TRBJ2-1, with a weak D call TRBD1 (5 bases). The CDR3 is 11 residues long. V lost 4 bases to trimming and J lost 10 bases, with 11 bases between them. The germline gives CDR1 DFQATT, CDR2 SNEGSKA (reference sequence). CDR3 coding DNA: TGCAGTGCTATAAGGACACCAGAGCAGTTCTTC. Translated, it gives CSAIRTPEQFF.

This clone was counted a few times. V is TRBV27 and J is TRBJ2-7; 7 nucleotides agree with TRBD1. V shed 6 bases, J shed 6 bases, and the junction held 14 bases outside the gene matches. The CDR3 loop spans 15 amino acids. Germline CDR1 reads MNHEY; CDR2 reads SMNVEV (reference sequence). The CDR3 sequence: CASRSPGTETLEQYF. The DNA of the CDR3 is TGTGCCAGCAGGTCTCCCGGGACAGAAACCCTCGAGCAGTACTTC.

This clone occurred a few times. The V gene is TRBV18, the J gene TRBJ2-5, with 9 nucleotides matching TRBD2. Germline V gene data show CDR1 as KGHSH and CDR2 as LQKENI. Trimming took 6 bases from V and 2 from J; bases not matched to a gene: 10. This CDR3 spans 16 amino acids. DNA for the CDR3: TGTGCCAGCTCGCCCGAGCGGGCGGGAGGGCAAGAGACCCAGTACTTC. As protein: CASSPERAGGQETQYF.

The CDR3 DNA sequence: TGTGCCAGCAGCCTGACAGGGATTGGGGGCTACACCTTC. Protein sequence: CASSLTGIGGYTF. This rearrangement joins TRBV5-4 to TRBJ1-2, with TRBD1 matching over 7 bases. The CDR3 contains 13 residues. The ends lost 4 bases at V and 8 bases at J; junction bases unmatched: 8. CDR1 and CDR2 from the germline V gene are SGHNT and YYREEE (reference sequence). The complete variable domain, with remaining parts taken from reference TRBV5-4 and TRBJ1-2, reads ETGVTQSPTHLIKTRGQQVTLRCSSQSGHNTVSWYQQALGQGPQFIFQYYREEENGRGNFPPRFSGLQFPNYSSELNVNALELDDSALYLCASSLTGIGGYTFGSGTRLTVV.

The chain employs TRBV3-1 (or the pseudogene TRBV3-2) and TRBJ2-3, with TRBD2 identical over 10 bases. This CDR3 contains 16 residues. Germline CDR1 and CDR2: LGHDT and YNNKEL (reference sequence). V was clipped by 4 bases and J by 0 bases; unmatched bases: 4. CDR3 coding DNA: TGTGCCAGCAGCCGGTCTAGCGGGAGCAGCACAGATACGCAGTATTTT. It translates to CASSRSSGSSTDTQYF.

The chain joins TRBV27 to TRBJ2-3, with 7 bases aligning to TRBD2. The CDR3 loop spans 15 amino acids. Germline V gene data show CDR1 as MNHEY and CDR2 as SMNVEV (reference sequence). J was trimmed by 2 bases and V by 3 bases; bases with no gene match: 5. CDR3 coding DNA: TGTGCCAGCAGTTTCTCTAGCGGTTACACAGATACGCAGTATTTT. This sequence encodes CASSFSSGYTDTQYF.